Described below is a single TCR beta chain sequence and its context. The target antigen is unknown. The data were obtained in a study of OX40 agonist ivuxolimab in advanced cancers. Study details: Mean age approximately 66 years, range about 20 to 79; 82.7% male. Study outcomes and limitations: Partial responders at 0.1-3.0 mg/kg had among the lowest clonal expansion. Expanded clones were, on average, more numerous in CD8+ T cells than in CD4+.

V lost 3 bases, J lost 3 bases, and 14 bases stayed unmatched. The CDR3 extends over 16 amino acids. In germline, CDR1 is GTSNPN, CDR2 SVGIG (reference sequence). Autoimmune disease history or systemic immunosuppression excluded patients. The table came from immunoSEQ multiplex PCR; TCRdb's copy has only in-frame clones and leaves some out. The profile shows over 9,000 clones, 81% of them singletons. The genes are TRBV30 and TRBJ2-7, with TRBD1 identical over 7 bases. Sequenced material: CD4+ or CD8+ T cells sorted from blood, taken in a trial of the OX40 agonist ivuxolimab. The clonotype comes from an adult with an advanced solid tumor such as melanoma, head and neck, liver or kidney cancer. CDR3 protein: CAWSQPGTALFYEQYF. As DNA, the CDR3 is TGTGCCTGGAGCCAACCCGGGACAGCGCTATTCTACGAGCAGTACTTC.